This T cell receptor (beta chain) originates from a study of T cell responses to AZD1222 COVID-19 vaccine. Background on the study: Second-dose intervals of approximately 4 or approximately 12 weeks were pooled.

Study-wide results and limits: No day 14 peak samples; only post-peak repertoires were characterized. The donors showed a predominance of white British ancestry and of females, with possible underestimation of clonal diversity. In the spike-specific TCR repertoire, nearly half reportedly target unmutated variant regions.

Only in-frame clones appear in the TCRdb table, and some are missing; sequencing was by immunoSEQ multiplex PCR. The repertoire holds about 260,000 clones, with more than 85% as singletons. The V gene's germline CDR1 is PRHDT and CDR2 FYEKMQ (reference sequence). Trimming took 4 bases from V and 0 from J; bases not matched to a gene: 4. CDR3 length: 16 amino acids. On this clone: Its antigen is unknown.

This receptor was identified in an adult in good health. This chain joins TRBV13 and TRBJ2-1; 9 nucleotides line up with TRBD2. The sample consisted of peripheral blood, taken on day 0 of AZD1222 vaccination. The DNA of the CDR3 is TGTGCCAGCAGCTCGAGCGGGGGGAGCTCCTACAATGAGCAGTTCTTC. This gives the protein CASSSSGGSSYNEQFF.